This T cell receptor beta chain emerged from a study of STAT5B mutations in CD4+ large granular lymphocyte leukemia. Study-wide findings and caveats: No patients shared main leukemic clonotypes, though roughly 27% appeared at low frequency elsewhere.

Data came from immunoSEQ multiplex PCR; TCRdb stores just in-frame clones and leaves some out. This sample has tens of thousands of clones; around 80% occur once, and the top ten carry around 7%. The germline V gene has CDR1 SGHVS and CDR2 FNYEAQ. The CDR3 loop spans 13 amino acids. The junction had 6 bases not matched to a gene; V was cut back by 4 bases and J by 7 bases. Details on this clone: Its antigen is not known.

The clonotype comes from a human donor in good health. V is TRBV7-6 and J is TRBJ2-7, with 8 bases matching TRBD1. The sample was CD4+ T cells from blood buffy coats. CDR3 nucleotide sequence: TGTGCCAGCAGCTACGCCACAGGGGGAGAGCAGTACTTC. Translated, it gives CASSYATGGEQYF.